The T cell receptor (beta chain) described here comes from a study of blood T cell repertoires in COVID-19. Study information: The study drew acute and convalescent COVID-19 samples from the United States, Italy and Spain. PBMCs, B-cell-depleted T cells, or T cells were the source of the cDNA or gDNA that made up the material.

V was shortened by 0 bases and J by 7 bases, with 13 bases between the two germline ends. The V gene's germline CDR1 is LGHNA and CDR2 YNFKEQ. This CDR3 contains 15 residues. As handled by the study authors: It was from reference gene primer amplification that nucleated cell counts were estimated. Generated by immunoSEQ multiplex PCR, the TCRdb table keeps only in-frame clones and is missing some. V, J and clone size are taken as reported in that table, and D and trimming were inferred from the DNA itself. The top ten clones hold roughly a quarter of a sample with 40,000 to 55,000 clones, around 90% of them seen once.

Material: peripheral blood. This TCR was recovered from a woman older than 75 with acute or convalescent COVID-19. The V gene is TRBV4-2, the J gene TRBJ2-4, with D tentatively TRBD2 (6 bases). In DNA form, the CDR3 reads TGTGCCAGCAGCCAAGAAAGCGGGCAGCGGAACATTCAGTACTTC. Translation gives CASSQESGQRNIQYF.